These 2 T cell receptor beta chains share one sample of origin, sequenced in a study of OX40 agonist ivuxolimab in advanced cancers. Libraries were prepared by immunoSEQ multiplex PCR; TCRdb keeps only in-frame clonotypes and omits some of them. This sample has around 80,000 clones; approximately 89% occur once, and the top ten carry 0.15% to 0.2%. Sample: CD4+ or CD8+ T cells sorted from blood, taken in a trial of the OX40 agonist ivuxolimab. These receptors originate from an adult with an advanced solid tumor such as melanoma, head and neck, liver or kidney cancer.

Worth noting for this clone: Other DNA sequences of this sample code for an identical CDR3. The chain joins TRBV28 to TRBJ1-5, with D maybe TRBD1 (6 bases). This CDR3 region has 16 residues. Germline loops: CDR1 MDHEN, CDR2 SYDVKM. Deletions cut 4 bases from V and 5 bases from J, with 18 bases between. CDR3 DNA sequence: TGTGCCAGCAGTTCCGTGCTTGCCAGGGGCGATCAGCCCCAGCATTTT. Translation: CASSSVLARGDQPQHF.

The sample holds a few counts of this clone. The chain couples TRBV7-6 to TRBJ2-2, with unresolved D. This CDR3 has 15 residues. V lost 5 bases, J lost 7 bases, and 17 bases lay in between. Germline V lookup: CDR1 SGHVS, CDR2 FNYEAQ. CDR3 sequence: CASSREPLSVGELFF. The DNA of the CDR3 is TGTGCCAGCAGCCGAGAGCCCCTCAGCGTCGGGGAGCTGTTTTTT.